This T cell receptor (beta chain) was sequenced in a study of T-cell memory formation after mild COVID-19 (dated by TCRdb to the early 2020s). At the level of the whole study: TCR sequence clusters from the two donors were found to be largely donor specific. The cohort was made up of two young adult volunteers, one female and one male, who were previously healthy. Longitudinal TCRalpha and TCRbeta repertoire sequencing tracked T-cell clones expanding and contracting after mild COVID-19 in two donors. Overall study outcomes, separate from this receptor: Clones that contracted from day 15 to 85 showed balanced CD4/CD8 phenotypes, whereas a second wave of clones that expanded from day 15 to 37 leaned towards CD4+. Only two mild cases were covered in the study, and larger cohorts including severe cases with pre-infection samples were considered necessary. SARS-CoV-2 specificity of the second-wave clones peaking on day 37 was not confirmed. Contracting CD4+ clones were found mainly in CM and EM memory subsets, while CD8+ clones were enriched in EMRA. Some responding clones were detected in pre-infection memory, suggesting pre-existing cross-reactive memory T cells joined the SARS-CoV-2 response.

Details on this clonotype: This clone's antigen is unknown. No base quality information exists; no much larger clone differs at one position.

Ficoll-Paque density gradient centrifugation was used to isolate PBMCs. Sequencing took place on an Illumina NovaSeq 6000. Using 5'RACE with constant-segment primers, TCRalpha and TCRbeta cDNA libraries were constructed, with sample barcodes and unique molecular identifiers added in the process. RNA was extracted from every sample with Trizol reagent. Amplification of the libraries took two PCR steps, and the second step added a second sample barcode plus Illumina TruSeq adapters. The libraries were sequenced on an Illumina NovaSeq using 2 x 150 bp paired-end reads. In the source study's methods: Demultiplexing of reads and collapsing into UMI-guided consensus sequences were performed with migec v1.2.7. Using mixcr v2.1.11, the UMI consensuses were aligned to TRA and TRB V and J templates and assembled into clonotypes. A clonotype was counted as expanded or contracted only when both edgeR and NoisET called the clonotype significant, with the noise models trained on biological replicates. edgeR calls used a false discovery rate-adjusted p below 0.01 and a log2 fold-change threshold of 1. PCA with hierarchical clustering of max-normalized trajectories of the 1000 most abundant clonotypes was used as exploratory dynamics analysis. Separately sequenced CD4+ and CD8+ repertoires were used to assign the CD4 or CD8 phenotype of responding clones. TCRdb reprocessed the public reads (quality trimming at Q25 with fastp, clone calling with MiXCR) and kept in-frame beta chains. Duplicate CDR3 protein sequences are folded into a single record with the most common DNA and genes. TCRdb, rather than the study authors, made the V and J calls. This sample lists hundreds of thousands of distinct CDR3 sequences; 12% to 15% were detected once. About a fifth of the sample goes to the ten largest clones.

For CDR1 and CDR2, the germline V gene (reference sequence) lists MNHEY and SMNVEV. The CDR3, from cysteine to phenylalanine, totals 15 residues. Here the CDR3 DNA is all that survives: 45 bases in frame from base 1. The germline V end is reduced by 8 bases and the J end by 1 base; junction bases left unmatched: 6. The clonotype was recovered from a man younger than 35 who had mild COVID-19 (a few samples of this study predate the infection). The sample titles of this study are shuffled in the database, so cell type and time point are left out; the donor was told from shared clones. The sample comprised PBMCs or a T cell subset sorted from them (not recorded which). The receptor chain draws on TRBV27 and TRBJ2-2; TRBD1 matches 8 bases in the middle. The CDR3 amino acid sequence is: CASLLGTGNTGELFF. The DNA reads TGTGCCAGCCTTCTCGGGACAGGGAACACCGGGGAGCTGTTTTTT.